The rows below give T cell receptor beta chains drawn from one sample of a study of CD8+CD57+ T cells in acquired aplastic anemia. TCRdb redid the calling of the reads with MiXCR, one entry per CDR3 protein. The sample gives some 150,000 distinct CDR3 sequences, about 70% of which show up once; around 45% is in the top ten. The sample consisted of sorted CD4+, CD8+, or CD8+CD57+ T cells (not recorded which) from PBMCs. The receptors come from a human donor with aplastic anemia. CDR3s include the opening cysteine and the closing phenylalanine or tryptophan. A D gene is named only where the DNA matches it firmly. Size tells how often a clone was seen (once, few, many) or the class of an expanded clone, and some rows leave it out.

.	TRBV9	TRBJ1-3	few	TGTGCCAGCAGCGTAGGCGATAGGTTAGGCAGCACCATATATTTT	CASSVGDRLGSTIYF
.	TRBV10-3	TRBJ2-7	.	TGTGCCATCAGTGAAGGATTCTCCTACGAGCAGTACTTC	CAISEGFSYEQYF
.	TRBV4-1	TRBJ1-2	.	TGCGCCAGCAGCCAGCTCGGCTATGGCTACACCTTC	CASSQLGYGYTF
.	TRBV7-9	TRBJ2-3	.	TGTGCCAGCACTAGCACAGATACGCAGTATTTT	CASTSTDTQYF
.	TRBV10-3	TRBJ2-7	.	TGTGCCATCAGTGAGGACGGATCTAGGGAGCAGTACTTC	CAISEDGSREQYF
.	TRBV6-1	TRBJ1-4	.	TGTGCCAGCAGTTATCGCGACAGGGAAAAACTGTTTTTT	CASSYRDREKLFF
.	TRBV11-2	TRBJ2-1	.	TGTGCCAGCAGCGACCTCAATGAGCAGTTCTTC	CASSDLNEQFF
TRBD1	TRBV2	TRBJ2-1	.	TGTGCCGGCAGACAGGGGCCAGCGAATGAGCAGTTCTTC	CAGRQGPANEQFF
.	TRBV7-2	TRBJ2-2	.	TGTGCCAGCAGCGCTACGGGAGCCGGGGAGCTGTTTTTT	CASSATGAGELFF
TRBD1	TRBV6-4	TRBJ1-1	.	TGTGCCAGCAGCTACAGGGGAGGAACTGAAGCTCTCTTT	CASSYRGGTEALF
.	TRBV11-1	TRBJ2-7	.	TGTGACAGAAGCTTAGCAGGGTACGAGCAGTACTTC	CDRSLAGYEQYF
.	TRBV7-9	TRBJ1-4	many	TGTGCCAGCAGGTGGGGAGAAGATGAAAAACTGTTTTTT	CASRWGEDEKLFF
.	TRBV20-1	TRBJ1-1	.	TGCAGTGCTAGGGCCGGAAGTCAGAACACTGAAGCTTTCTTT	CSARAGSQNTEAFF
.	TRBV14	TRBJ2-7	.	TGTGCCAGCAGTCGGGGGATCCTTGGCTACGAGCAGTACTTC	CASSRGILGYEQYF
.	TRBV15	TRBJ2-2	few	TGTGCCACCAGCAGAGTTGTCGGAACAGCGAACACCGGGGAGCTGTTTTTT	CATSRVVGTANTGELFF
.	TRBV6-5	TRBJ2-7	.	TGTGCCAGCAGTTACTCCGGATCCTACGAGCAGTACTTC	CASSYSGSYEQYF
TRBD1	TRBV19	TRBJ1-6	.	TGTGCCAGTAGTATAACGGGACAGGATAATTCACCCCTCCACTTT	CASSITGQDNSPLHF